The rows below give T cell receptor beta chains drawn from one sample of a study of T-cell memory formation after mild COVID-19. From the 5' RACE reads, TCRdb called clonotypes with MiXCR, one entry per CDR3 protein. The repertoire holds more than 250,000 distinct CDR3 sequences, with roughly 17% as singletons. Sequenced input: PBMCs or a T cell subset sorted from them (not recorded which). These receptors were collected from a man aged 18-30 years who had mild COVID-19 (a few samples of this study predate the infection). Cell type and time point are not known. Each CDR3 is given with its conserved first and last residue.

CDR3 protein: CSARDRTVNTEAFF
J gene: TRBJ1-1
V gene: TRBV20-1

CDR3 protein: CASSHTHNEQFF
J gene: TRBJ2-1
V gene: TRBV11-3

CDR3 protein: CASGSGSSYNSPLHF
J gene: TRBJ1-6
V gene: TRBV2

CDR3 protein: CASSLGGTTTDTQYF
J gene: TRBJ2-3
V gene: TRBV7-2

CDR3 protein: CASSKEGGASTDTQYF
J gene: TRBJ2-3
V gene: TRBV7-2

CDR3 protein: CASSWASGTGGFGYTF
J gene: TRBJ1-2
V gene: TRBV5-1

CDR3 protein: CASGDRGEEKLFF
J gene: TRBJ1-4
V gene: TRBV6-5

CDR3 protein: CSAPSGGGDTQYF
J gene: TRBJ2-3
V gene: TRBV20-1

CDR3 protein: CASRESRRAFF
J gene: TRBJ1-1
V gene: TRBV2

CDR3 protein: CASSTGTVSSEQFF
J gene: TRBJ2-1
V gene: TRBV12-3/TRBV12-4

CDR3 protein: CSALSGGADEQFF
J gene: TRBJ2-1
V gene: TRBV20-1

CDR3 protein: CAWSEVRAGVTEAFF
J gene: TRBJ1-1
V gene: TRBV30

CDR3 protein: CSTLGDTEAFF
J gene: TRBJ1-1
V gene: TRBV20-1

CDR3 protein: CASSLSVSQDTQYF
J gene: TRBJ2-3
V gene: TRBV11-2

CDR3 protein: CASRPGTGAYEQYF
J gene: TRBJ2-7
V gene: TRBV7-9

CDR3 protein: CASSYLPELVWASGEETQYF
J gene: TRBJ2-5
V gene: TRBV6-2/TRBV6-3

CDR3 protein: CSVRTGTGETQYF
J gene: TRBJ2-5
V gene: TRBV29-1

CDR3 protein: CASSLFRQGGETQYF
J gene: TRBJ2-5
V gene: TRBV5-5

CDR3 protein: CASKGTGGSPLHF
J gene: TRBJ1-6
V gene: TRBV2

CDR3 protein: CSGSLPGVKETQYF
J gene: TRBJ2-5
V gene: TRBV20-1

CDR3 protein: CASSSGTAQETQYF
J gene: TRBJ2-5
V gene: TRBV7-9

CDR3 protein: CASTLGRAEAFF
J gene: TRBJ1-1
V gene: TRBV12-3/TRBV12-4

CDR3 protein: CASSVSDLRGANEQFF
J gene: TRBJ2-1
V gene: TRBV9

CDR3 protein: CASSTGLAVTDTQYF
J gene: TRBJ2-3
V gene: TRBV7-9

CDR3 protein: CASSQAGEDIQYF
J gene: TRBJ2-4
V gene: TRBV4-3

CDR3 protein: CASRPGLAGAQETQYF
J gene: TRBJ2-5
V gene: TRBV12-3/TRBV12-4

CDR3 protein: CSARVTRNTEAFF
J gene: TRBJ1-1
V gene: TRBV20-1

CDR3 protein: CASSSGQGTPYEQYF
J gene: TRBJ2-7
V gene: TRBV28

CDR3 protein: CASSLPPQGMTEAFF
J gene: TRBJ1-1
V gene: TRBV13

CDR3 protein: CASILQGLAGNNEQFF
J gene: TRBJ2-1
V gene: TRBV12-3/TRBV12-4

CDR3 protein: CASSPSSRADNSPLHF
J gene: TRBJ1-6
V gene: TRBV12-3/TRBV12-4